Listed here are 20 T cell receptor beta chains from one sample, sequenced in a study of Ad26.COV2.S vaccination and SARS-CoV-2 variants. Treatment specified: 15 to 20 received Ad26.COV2.S at low or high dose, single or two shots; about five received placebo; per-sample allocation not given. All samples were drawn on day 63, counting from the first vaccine or placebo injection. The data were produced by immunoSEQ multiplex PCR, yet TCRdb's version contains in-frame clones alone and is incomplete. The sample holds hundreds of thousands of clones, roughly 87% seen once. Here the sequenced sample was peripheral blood, taken in a trial of Ad26.COV2.S vaccine versus placebo. All receptors come from a person aged 18-65 years who received the Ad26.COV2.S COVID-19 vaccine or a placebo.

This chain connects TRBV23-1 to TRBJ2-2; 7 bases map to TRBD1. TRBV23-1 carries the ORF label, with uncertain function. CDR3 length: 16 amino acids. V lost 4 bases and J lost 5; bases outside the gene matches: 10. The CDR3 DNA reads as TGCGCCAGCAGTCTCGGAGAGACAGGGAGTACCGGGGAGCTGTTTTTT. It yields the protein CASSLGETGSTGELFF.

This clone was found a few times. The chain joins TRBV6-1 to TRBJ2-7; the D is unclear. Trimming cost V 3 bases and J 6 bases, with 6 bases left between them. The CDR3 spans 11 residues. The germline CDR1 and CDR2 sequences are MNHNS and SASEGT. In DNA, the CDR3 is TGTGCCAGCAGTGACAGTGGCGAGCAGTACTTC. Translating it yields CASSDSGEQYF.

The chain uses TRBV4-3 and TRBJ1-2; no firm D call. CDR1 is LGHNA and CDR2 is YSLEER in the germline V gene. V lost 6 bases and J 8 bases, leaving 22 bases between the germline ends. The CDR3 length is 15 residues. CDR3 bases: TGCGCCAGCAGAGACGTGCGACTGAGGGAGCCCGGCTACACCTTC. This sequence encodes CASRDVRLREPGYTF.

V and J are TRBV29-1 and TRBJ1-2; no reliable D call. The CDR3 runs to 13 residues. V was cut by 2 bases and J by 4 bases, with 11 bases left in between. CDR1 is SQVTM and CDR2 is ANQGSEA in the germline V gene. DNA for the CDR3: TGCAGCGTTGAATTTGGTGACCGCTATGGCTACACCTTC. Its translation is CSVEFGDRYGYTF.

This clone was observed a few times. This sequence joins TRBV6-6 and TRBJ1-4; TRBD1 is a possible D gene (6 bases). The CDR3 is 14 residues long. The V end was cut by 3 bases, the J end by 8 bases, with 13 bases between. The V gene's germline CDR1 is MNHNY and CDR2 SVGAGI (reference sequence). CDR3 amino acids: CASSYTRGSEKLFF. CDR3 sequence (DNA): TGTGCCAGCAGTTATACCAGGGGATCGGAAAAACTGTTTTTT.

V is TRBV2 and J is TRBJ1-1, with unresolved D. The CDR3 sequence is 11 residues long. Per germline, CDR1 SNHLY and CDR2 FYNNEI. The V and J ends lost 3 bases and 4 bases respectively, with 3 bases between them. CDR3 residues: CASSDTTEAFF. CDR3 coding DNA: TGTGCCAGCAGTGATACCACTGAAGCTTTCTTT. Full variable domain (remainder filled in from reference TRBV2 and TRBJ1-1): EPEVTQTPSHQVTQMGQEVILRCVPISNHLYFYWYRQILGQKVEFLVSFYNNEISEKSEIFDDQFSVERPDGSNFTLKIRSTKLEDSAMYFCASSDTTEAFFGQGTRLTVV.

The chain is built from TRBV27 and TRBJ1-3; D unclear. Germline CDR1 reads MNHEY; CDR2 reads SMNVEV (reference sequence). The V end lost 1 base, the J end lost 4 bases, and 11 bases lay between the germline ends. This CDR3 is 15 amino acids long. The CDR3 DNA sequence: TGTGCCAGCAGTTTATGGCCTGGGTCGGGAAACACCATATATTTT. Translating gives CASSLWPGSGNTIYF.

The V gene is TRBV29-1, the J gene TRBJ2-7, with TRBD2 as a possible D gene (5 bases). Trimming stripped 6 bases from V and 1 base from J, with 10 bases between. CDR3 length: 12 residues. Germline CDR1 SQVTM, CDR2 ANQGSEA. For the CDR3, the DNA is TGCAGCGTGTGGGGAGATTCCTACGAGCAGTACTTC. This encodes CSVWGDSYEQYF.

This clone is a singleton in its sample. The V and J genes are TRBV27 and TRBJ1-6, with 7 nucleotides matching TRBD1. V shed 2 bases and J 6 bases; nucleotides not matched to a gene: 10. CDR1 MNHEY and CDR2 SMNVEV come from the germline V gene (reference sequence). This CDR3 region has 17 residues. The CDR3 bases are TGTGCCAGCAGTTTAAGTCCCAGGGGGATAAGTAATTCACCCCTCCACTTT. Its protein is CASSLSPRGISNSPLHF.

This chain joins TRBV25-1 and TRBJ1-2; D is undetermined. The CDR3 runs to 10 residues. Trimming removed 3 bases at V and 8 bases at J, with 4 bases between. Per the germline V gene, CDR1 is MGHDK and CDR2 is SYGVNS. The CDR3 sequence is CASSDRGYTF. For the CDR3, the DNA is TGTGCCAGCAGTGATAGGGGCTACACCTTC.

The chain combines TRBV4-1 with TRBJ1-1; the D is unclear. Germline CDR1 MGHRA, CDR2 YSYEKL. V lost 1 base, J lost 11 bases, and 17 bases lay in between. This CDR3 comprises 14 residues. CDR3: CASSQAIREPTAFF. CDR3 nucleotides: TGCGCCAGCAGCCAAGCGATACGTGAGCCTACCGCTTTCTTT.

The rearrangement links TRBV7-8 to TRBJ1-1; a weak D match, TRBD1 (5 bases). V was cut by 1 base and J by 4 bases, with 13 bases left in between. CDR1 and CDR2 from the germline V gene are SGHVS and FQNEAQ. The CDR3 runs to 15 residues. The CDR3 DNA reads as TGTGCCAGCAGCTTAGGTGGGGCGCTTGGCACTGAAGCTTTCTTT. This sequence encodes CASSLGGALGTEAFF. Combining the CDR3 with reference TRBV7-8 and TRBJ1-1 gives the whole variable domain GAGVSQSPRYKVAKRGQDVALRCDPISGHVSLFWYQQALGQGPEFLTYFQNEAQLDKSGLPSDRFFAERPEGSVSTLKIQRTQQEDSAVYLCASSLGGALGTEAFFGQGTRLTVV.

The chain links TRBV5-1 to TRBJ2-5, with D tentatively TRBD2 (5 bases). Germline V gene sequence: CDR1 SGHRS, CDR2 YFSETQ. V lost 4 bases, J lost 1 base, and 14 bases lay in between. This CDR3 has 15 amino acids. CDR3 protein: CASSRVVAGQETQYF. The CDR3 region has the DNA TGCGCCAGCAGCAGAGTGGTCGCGGGCCAAGAGACCCAGTACTTC.

This chain uses TRBV9 with TRBJ2-1, with a weak D call TRBD1 (6 bases). This CDR3 has 15 amino acids. Looked up from germline, CDR1 is SGDLS and CDR2 is YYNGEE. Deletions cut 0 bases from V and 9 bases from J, with 16 bases between. CDR3 loop: CASSVGSGRGSEQFF. The CDR3 coding sequence is TGTGCCAGCAGCGTAGGTTCGGGCAGGGGATCTGAGCAGTTCTTC.

The chain links TRBV14 to TRBJ1-3, with D unclear. Germline values: CDR1 SGHDN, CDR2 FVKESK. This CDR3 has 18 residues. V was shortened by 1 base and J by 0 bases, with 16 bases between the two germline ends. DNA for the CDR3: TGTGCCAGCAGCCAAGGCCCCCCCGACACCGACTCTGGAAACACCATATATTTT. Its protein is CASSQGPPDTDSGNTIYF.

Worth noting for this clone: The sample contains more than one DNA sequence encoding this CDR3. This chain's CDR3 is CASSHGQGGQPQHF. CDR3 coding DNA: TGTGCCAGCAGCCATGGACAGGGGGGTCAGCCCCAGCATTTT. The chain recombines TRBV3-1 (or the pseudogene TRBV3-2) with TRBJ1-5; 10 nucleotides align to TRBD1. The CDR3 has 14 residues. Germline-derived CDR1 and CDR2 are LGHDT and YNNKEL (reference sequence). V dropped 3 bases and J dropped 6; count of bases not matched to a gene: 2.

The chain combines TRBV5-4 with TRBJ1-6, with D unresolved. This CDR3 comprises 15 residues. With 2 bases removed from V and 10 bases from J, the gap between germline ends came to 16 bases. CDR1 is SGHNT, CDR2 YYREEE, per germline (reference sequence). The CDR3 bases are TGTGCCAGCAGCTTTGACTCATCCCCCCGGTCACCCCTCCACTTT. Encoded protein: CASSFDSSPRSPLHF.

This chain connects TRBV28 to TRBJ1-5; 11 bases are a match to TRBD1. This CDR3 is built from 20 residues. Germline V gene sequence: CDR1 MDHEN, CDR2 SYDVKM. With 5 bases clipped from V and 6 bases from J, the junction kept 21 bases outside the gene matches. CDR3 coding DNA: TGTGCCAGCAGTGGCAAAGGGACAGGGGGAGAAAACCTATTTAGTCAGCCCCAGCATTTT. Its protein product is CASSGKGTGGENLFSQPQHF.

The rearrangement uses TRBV30 and TRBJ2-1, with D possibly being TRBD1 or TRBD2 (5 bases each). The V gene's germline CDR1 is GTSNPN and CDR2 SVGIG (reference sequence). The V end lost 1 base, the J end lost 5 bases, and 6 bases lay between the germline ends. The CDR3 runs 12 residues. CDR3 sequence: CAWSGDDNEQFF. The CDR3 DNA reads as TGTGCCTGGAGTGGGGACGACAATGAGCAGTTCTTC.

This clone was observed once. The chain combines TRBV21-1 with TRBJ2-1. TRBV21-1 has pseudogene status. The CDR3 spans 14 residues. CDR3 sequence reads: CASRRRVSYNEQFF. CDR3 bases: TGTGCCAGCAGAAGAAGGGTCTCCTACAATGAGCAGTTCTTC.